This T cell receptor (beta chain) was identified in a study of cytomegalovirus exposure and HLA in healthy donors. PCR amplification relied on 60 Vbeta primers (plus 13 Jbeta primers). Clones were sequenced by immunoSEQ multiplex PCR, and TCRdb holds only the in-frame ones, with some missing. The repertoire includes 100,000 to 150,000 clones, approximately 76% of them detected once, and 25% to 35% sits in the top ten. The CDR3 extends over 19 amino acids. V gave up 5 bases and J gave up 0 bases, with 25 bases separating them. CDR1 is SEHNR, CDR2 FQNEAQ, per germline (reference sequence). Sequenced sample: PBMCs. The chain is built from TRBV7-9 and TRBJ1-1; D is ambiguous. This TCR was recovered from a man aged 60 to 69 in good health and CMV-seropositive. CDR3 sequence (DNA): TGTGCCAGCAGCCTCCGTCAATATACTCCCCGCGGCCTGAACACTGAAGCTTTCTTT. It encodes CASSLRQYTPRGLNTEAFF.